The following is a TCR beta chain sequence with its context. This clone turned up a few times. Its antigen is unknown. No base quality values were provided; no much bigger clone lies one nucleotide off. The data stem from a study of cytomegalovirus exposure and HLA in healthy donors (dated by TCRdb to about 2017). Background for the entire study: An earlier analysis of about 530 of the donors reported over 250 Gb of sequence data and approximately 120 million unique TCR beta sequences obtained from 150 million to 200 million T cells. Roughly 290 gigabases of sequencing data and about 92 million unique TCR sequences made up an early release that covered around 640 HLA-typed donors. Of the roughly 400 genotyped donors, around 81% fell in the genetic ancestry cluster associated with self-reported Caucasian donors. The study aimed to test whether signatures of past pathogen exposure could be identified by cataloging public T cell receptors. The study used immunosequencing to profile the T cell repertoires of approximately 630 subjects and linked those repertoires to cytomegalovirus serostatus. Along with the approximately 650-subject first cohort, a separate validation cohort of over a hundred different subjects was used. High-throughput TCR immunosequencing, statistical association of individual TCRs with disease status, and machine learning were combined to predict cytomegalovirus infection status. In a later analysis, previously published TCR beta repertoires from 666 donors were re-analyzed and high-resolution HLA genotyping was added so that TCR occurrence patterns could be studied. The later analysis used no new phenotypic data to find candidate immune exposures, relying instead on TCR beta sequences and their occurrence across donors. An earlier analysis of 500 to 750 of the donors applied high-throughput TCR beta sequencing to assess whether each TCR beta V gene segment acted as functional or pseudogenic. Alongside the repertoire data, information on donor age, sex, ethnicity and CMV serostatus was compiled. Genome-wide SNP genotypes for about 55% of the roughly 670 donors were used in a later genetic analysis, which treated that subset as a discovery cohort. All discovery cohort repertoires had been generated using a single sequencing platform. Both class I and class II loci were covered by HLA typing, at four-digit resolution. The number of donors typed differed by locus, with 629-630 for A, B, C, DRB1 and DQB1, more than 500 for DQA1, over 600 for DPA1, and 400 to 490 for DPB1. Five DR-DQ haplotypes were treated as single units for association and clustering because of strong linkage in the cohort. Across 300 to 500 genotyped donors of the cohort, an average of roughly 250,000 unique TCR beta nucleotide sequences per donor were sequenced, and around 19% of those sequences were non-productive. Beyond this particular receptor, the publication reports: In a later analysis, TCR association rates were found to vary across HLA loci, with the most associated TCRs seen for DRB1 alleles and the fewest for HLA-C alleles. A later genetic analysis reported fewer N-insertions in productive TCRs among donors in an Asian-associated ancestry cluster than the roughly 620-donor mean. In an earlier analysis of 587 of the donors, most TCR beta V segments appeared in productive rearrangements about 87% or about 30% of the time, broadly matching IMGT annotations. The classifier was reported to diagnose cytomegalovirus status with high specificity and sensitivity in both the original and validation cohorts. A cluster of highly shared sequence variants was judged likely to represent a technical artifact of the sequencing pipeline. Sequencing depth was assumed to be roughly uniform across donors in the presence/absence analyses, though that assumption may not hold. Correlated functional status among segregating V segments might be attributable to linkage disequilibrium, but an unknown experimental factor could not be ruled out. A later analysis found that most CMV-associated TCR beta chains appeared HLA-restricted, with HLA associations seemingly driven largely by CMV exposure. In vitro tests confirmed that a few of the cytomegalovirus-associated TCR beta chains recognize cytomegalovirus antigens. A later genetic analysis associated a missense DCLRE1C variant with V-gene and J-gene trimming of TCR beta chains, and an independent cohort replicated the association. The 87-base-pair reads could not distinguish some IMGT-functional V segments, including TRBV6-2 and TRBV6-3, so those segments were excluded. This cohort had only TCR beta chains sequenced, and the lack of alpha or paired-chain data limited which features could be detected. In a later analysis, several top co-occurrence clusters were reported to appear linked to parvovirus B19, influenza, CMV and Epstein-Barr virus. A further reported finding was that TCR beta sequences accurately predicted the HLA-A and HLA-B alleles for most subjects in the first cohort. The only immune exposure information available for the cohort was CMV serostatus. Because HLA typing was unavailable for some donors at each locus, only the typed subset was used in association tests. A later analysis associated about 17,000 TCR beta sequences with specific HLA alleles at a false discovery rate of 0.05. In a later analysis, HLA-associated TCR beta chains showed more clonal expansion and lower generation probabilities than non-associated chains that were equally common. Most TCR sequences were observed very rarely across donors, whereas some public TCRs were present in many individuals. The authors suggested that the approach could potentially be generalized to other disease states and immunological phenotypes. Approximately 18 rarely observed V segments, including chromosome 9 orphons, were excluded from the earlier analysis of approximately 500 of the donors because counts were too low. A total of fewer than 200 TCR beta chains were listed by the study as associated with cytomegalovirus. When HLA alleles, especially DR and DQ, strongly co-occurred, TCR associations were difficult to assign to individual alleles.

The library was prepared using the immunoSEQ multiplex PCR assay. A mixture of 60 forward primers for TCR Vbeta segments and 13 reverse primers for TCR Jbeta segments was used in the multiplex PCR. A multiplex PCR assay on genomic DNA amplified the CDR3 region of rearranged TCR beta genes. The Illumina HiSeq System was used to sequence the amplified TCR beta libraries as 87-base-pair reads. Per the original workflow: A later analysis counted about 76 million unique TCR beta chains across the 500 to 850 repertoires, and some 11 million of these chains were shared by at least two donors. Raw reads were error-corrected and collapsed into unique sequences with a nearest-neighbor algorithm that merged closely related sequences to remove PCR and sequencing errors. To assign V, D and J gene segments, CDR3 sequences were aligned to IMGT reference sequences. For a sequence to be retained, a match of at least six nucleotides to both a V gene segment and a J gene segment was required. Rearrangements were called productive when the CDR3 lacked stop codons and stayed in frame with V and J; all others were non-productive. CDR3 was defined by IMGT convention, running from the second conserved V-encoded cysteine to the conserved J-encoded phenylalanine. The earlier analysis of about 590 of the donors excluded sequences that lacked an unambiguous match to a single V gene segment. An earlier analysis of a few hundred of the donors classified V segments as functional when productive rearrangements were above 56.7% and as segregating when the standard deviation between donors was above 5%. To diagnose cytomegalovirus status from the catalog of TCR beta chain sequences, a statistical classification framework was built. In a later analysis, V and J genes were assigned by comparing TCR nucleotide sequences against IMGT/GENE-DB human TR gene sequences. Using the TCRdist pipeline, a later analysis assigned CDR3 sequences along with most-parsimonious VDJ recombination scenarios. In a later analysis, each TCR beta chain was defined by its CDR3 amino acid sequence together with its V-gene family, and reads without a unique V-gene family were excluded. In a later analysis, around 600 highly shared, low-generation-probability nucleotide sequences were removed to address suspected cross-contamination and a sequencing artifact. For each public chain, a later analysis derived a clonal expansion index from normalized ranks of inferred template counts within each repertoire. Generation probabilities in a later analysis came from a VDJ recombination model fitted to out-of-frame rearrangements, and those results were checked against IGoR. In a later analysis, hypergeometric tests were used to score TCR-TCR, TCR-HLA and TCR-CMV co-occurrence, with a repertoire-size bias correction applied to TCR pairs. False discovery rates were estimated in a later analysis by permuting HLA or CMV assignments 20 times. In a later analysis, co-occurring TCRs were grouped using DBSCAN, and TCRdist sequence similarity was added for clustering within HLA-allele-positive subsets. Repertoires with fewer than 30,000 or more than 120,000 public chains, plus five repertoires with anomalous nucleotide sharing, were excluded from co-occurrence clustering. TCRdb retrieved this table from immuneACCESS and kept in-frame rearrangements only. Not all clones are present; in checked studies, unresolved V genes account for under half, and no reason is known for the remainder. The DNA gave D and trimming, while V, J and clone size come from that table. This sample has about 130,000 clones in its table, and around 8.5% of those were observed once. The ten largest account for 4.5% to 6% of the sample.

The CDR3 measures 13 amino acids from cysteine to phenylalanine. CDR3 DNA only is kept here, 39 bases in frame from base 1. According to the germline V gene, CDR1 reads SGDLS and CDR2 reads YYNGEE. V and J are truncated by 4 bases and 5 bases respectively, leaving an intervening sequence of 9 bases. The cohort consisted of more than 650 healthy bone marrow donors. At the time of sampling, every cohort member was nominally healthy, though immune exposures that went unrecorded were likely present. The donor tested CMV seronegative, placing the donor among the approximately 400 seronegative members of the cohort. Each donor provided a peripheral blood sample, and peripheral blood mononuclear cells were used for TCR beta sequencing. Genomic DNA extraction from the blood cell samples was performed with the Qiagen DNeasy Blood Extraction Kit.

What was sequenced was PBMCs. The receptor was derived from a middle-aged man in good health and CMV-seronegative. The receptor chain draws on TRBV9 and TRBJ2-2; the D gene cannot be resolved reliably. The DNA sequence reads TGTGCCAGCAGCCCTAGAAGAACCGGGGAGCTGTTTTTT. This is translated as CASSPRRTGELFF.